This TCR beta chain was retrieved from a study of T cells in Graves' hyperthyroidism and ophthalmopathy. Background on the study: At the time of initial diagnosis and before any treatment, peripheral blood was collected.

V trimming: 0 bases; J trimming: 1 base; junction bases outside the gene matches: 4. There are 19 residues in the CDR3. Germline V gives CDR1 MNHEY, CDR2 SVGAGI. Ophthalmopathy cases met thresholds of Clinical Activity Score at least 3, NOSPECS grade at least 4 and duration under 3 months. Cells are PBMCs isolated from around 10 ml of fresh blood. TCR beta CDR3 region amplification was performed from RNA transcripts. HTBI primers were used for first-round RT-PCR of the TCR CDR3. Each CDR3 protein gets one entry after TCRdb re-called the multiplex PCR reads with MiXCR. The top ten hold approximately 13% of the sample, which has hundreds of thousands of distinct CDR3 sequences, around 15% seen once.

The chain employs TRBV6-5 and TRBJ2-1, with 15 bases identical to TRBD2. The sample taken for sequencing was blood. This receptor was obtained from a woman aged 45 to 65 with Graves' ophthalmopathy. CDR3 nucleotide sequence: TGTGCCAGCAGTTACTCTCCTGGGACTAGCGGGAGGTCCTACAATGAGCAGTTCTTC. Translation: CASSYSPGTSGRSYNEQFF.